These 5 T cell receptor beta chains were sequenced from one sample in a study of beta chain features in type 1 diabetes. Study conclusions and caveats: Shortening of TCRB CDR3s, moderate but significant, appeared in all four CD4+ subsets of Type 1 diabetes patients.

Every isolated RNA sample was fully reverse transcribed, so sequencing captured expressed TCRB transcripts. Assay: immunoSEQ multiplex PCR; the TCRdb copy retains only in-frame clones and omits some. The data hold some 120,000 clones, with approximately 15% observed a single time. These receptors' targets are unknown. Sample: central memory CD4+ T cells from blood. These receptors came from a man aged 18 to 30 with type 1 diabetes.

This clone was recorded at least ten times. The rearrangement links TRBV6-5 to TRBJ2-7, with 7 bases fitting TRBD1. This CDR3 region has 13 residues. Germline CDR1 and CDR2: MNHEY and SVGAGI. The trim removed 6 bases at V and 4 bases at J, leaving 6 bases unmatched. The CDR3 loop is CASSLQQGYEQYF. As DNA, the CDR3 is TGTGCCAGCAGCCTCCAACAGGGGTACGAGCAGTACTTC.

The chain uses TRBV21-1 and TRBJ1-2; the table's D call of TRBD1 was not tested on the DNA. TRBV21-1 is described as a pseudogene. The CDR3 is made up of 14 amino acids. DNA for the CDR3: TGTGCCACCTCTCCGGGACAGGCCAGCTATGGCTACACCTTC. Translated, it gives CATSPGQASYGYTF.

This CDR3 is CASSLQGGNEQFF. CDR3 nucleotides: TGTGCCAGCAGCTTACAGGGAGGCAATGAGCAGTTCTTC. This rearrangement joins TRBV7-6 to TRBJ2-1; a weak D match, TRBD2 (6 bases). Trimming shortened V by 2 bases and J by 6 bases, and 8 bases separated the two germline ends. Germline V gene data show CDR1 as SGHVS and CDR2 as FNYEAQ. The CDR3 contains 13 residues.

The chain couples TRBV5-1 to TRBJ2-7, with 7 bases that match TRBD1. Germline-derived CDR1 and CDR2 are SGHRS and YFSETQ. The V segment lost 0 bases and the J segment 3 bases; nucleotides outside the gene matches: 3. The CDR3 is 14 amino acids. The CDR3 sequence: CASSLDGTDYEQYF. CDR3 coding DNA: TGCGCCAGCAGCTTGGATGGGACAGACTACGAGCAGTACTTC.

A few counts support this clone. The V gene is TRBV5-1, the J gene TRBJ1-6; 7 bases align to TRBD1. The V gene's germline CDR1 is SGHRS and CDR2 YFSETQ. CDR3 length: 16 residues. V shed 5 bases, J shed 10 bases, and the junction held 15 bases outside the gene matches. The CDR3 protein is CASSFTGAQGVSPLHF. The DNA of the CDR3 is TGCGCCAGCAGTTTTACAGGGGCCCAAGGCGTCTCACCCCTCCACTTT.